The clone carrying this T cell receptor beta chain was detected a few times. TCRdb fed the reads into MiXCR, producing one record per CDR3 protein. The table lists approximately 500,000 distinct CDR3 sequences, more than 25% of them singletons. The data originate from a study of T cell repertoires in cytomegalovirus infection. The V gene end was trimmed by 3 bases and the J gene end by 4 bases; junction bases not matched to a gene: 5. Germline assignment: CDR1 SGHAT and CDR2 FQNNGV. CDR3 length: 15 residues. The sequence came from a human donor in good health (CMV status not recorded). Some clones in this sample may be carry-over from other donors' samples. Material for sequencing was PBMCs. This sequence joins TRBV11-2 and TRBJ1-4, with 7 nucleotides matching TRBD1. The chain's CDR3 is CASSLGHRGNEKLFF. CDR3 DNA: TGTGCCAGCAGCTTGGGTCACAGGGGTAATGAAAAACTGTTTTTT.